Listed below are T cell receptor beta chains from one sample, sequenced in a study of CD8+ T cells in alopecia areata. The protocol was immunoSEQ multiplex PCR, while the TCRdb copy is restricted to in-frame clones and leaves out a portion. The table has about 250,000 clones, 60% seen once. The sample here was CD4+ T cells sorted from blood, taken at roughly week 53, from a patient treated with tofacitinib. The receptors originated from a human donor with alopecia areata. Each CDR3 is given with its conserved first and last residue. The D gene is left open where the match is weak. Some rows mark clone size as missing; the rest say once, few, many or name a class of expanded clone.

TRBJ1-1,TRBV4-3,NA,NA,CASSLNGGIEAFF,TGCGCCAGCAGCCTCAACGGGGGGATTGAAGCTTTCTTT
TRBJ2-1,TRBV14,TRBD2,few,CASSQVAGGPYNEQFF,TGTGCCAGCAGCCAAGTAGCGGGGGGGCCCTACAATGAGCAGTTCTTC
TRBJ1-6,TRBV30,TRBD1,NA,CAWSLEAGGRSPLHF,TGTGCCTGGAGCCTGGAGGCAGGGGGCCGTTCACCCCTCCACTTT
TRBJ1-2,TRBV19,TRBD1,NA,CASSISRDRDGYTF,TGTGCCAGTAGTATATCCCGGGACAGGGATGGCTACACCTTC
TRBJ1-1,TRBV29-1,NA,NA,CSVDYVLGTEAFF,TGCAGCGTTGATTATGTTCTGGGCACTGAAGCTTTCTTT
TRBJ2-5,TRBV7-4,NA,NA,CASSLPLRDQETQYF,TGTGCCAGCAGCCTCCCCCTCCGCGATCAAGAGACCCAGTACTTC
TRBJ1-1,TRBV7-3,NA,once,CASSLIAGKNTEAFF,TGTGCCAGCAGCTTAATAGCGGGAAAGAACACTGAAGCTTTCTTT
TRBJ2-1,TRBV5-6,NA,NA,CASSLAGPGEQFF,TGTGCCAGCAGCTTGGCCGGGCCGGGTGAGCAGTTCTTC
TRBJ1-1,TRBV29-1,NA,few,CSVEEEYGAEAFF,TGCAGCGTTGAAGAGGAGTATGGCGCTGAAGCTTTCTTT
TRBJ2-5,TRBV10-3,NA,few,CAISDSLASETQYF,TGTGCCATCAGTGATAGTCTAGCCTCTGAGACCCAGTACTTC
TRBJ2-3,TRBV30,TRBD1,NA,CACYDRGGDTQYF,TGTGCCTGTTACGACAGGGGGGGAGATACGCAGTATTTT
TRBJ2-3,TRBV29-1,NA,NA,CSVLRGNTDTQYF,TGCAGCGTTTTGCGAGGGAACACAGATACGCAGTATTTT
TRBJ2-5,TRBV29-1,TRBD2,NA,CSSTQSGGGETQYF,TGCAGCTCCACACAGTCCGGGGGAGGGGAGACCCAGTACTTC
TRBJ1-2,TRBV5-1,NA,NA,CASSLESTNSYGYTF,TGCGCCAGCAGCTTGGAATCCACGAACTCCTATGGCTACACCTTC
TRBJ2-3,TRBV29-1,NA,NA,CSAGTSDTQYF,TGCAGCGCCGGGACGTCAGATACGCAGTATTTT
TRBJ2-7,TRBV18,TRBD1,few,CASSPPSNLGQGYEQYF,TGTGCCAGCTCACCACCGTCGAATTTGGGACAGGGCTACGAGCAGTACTTC
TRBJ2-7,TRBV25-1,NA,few,CASSDPRGSWEQYF,TGTGCCAGCAGTGATCCAAGGGGATCGTGGGAGCAGTACTTC
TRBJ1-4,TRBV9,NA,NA,CASSLTGEKLFF,TGTGCCAGCAGCCTCACAGGGGAAAAACTGTTTTTT
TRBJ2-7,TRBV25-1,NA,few,CASSEPAGMYEQYF,TGTGCCAGCAGCGAACCCGCAGGGATGTACGAGCAGTACTTC
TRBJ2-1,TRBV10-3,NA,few,CAIREGVNSYNEQFF,TGTGCCATCAGGGAGGGTGTAAACTCCTACAATGAGCAGTTCTTC
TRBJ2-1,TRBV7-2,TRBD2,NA,CASSSIAGSYNEQFF,TGTGCCAGCAGCTCTATAGCGGGTTCCTACAATGAGCAGTTCTTC
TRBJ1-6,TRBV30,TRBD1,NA,CAWSWDRRGSPLHF,TGTGCCTGGAGTTGGGACAGAAGGGGATCACCCCTCCACTTT
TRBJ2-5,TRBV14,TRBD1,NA,CASSQLLSGTATQETQYF,TGTGCCAGCAGCCAACTCCTATCCGGGACAGCCACCCAAGAGACCCAGTACTTC
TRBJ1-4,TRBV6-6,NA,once,CASSSVVPREKLFF,TGTGCCAGCAGTTCCGTAGTTCCTCGGGAAAAACTGTTTTTT
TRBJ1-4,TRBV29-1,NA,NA,CSVEDEAAEKLFF,TGCAGCGTTGAAGACGAGGCCGCAGAAAAACTGTTTTTT
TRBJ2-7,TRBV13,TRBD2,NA,CASSLLAGGEQYF,TGTGCCAGCAGCTTACTAGCGGGGGGCGAGCAGTACTTC
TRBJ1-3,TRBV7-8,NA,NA,CASSLSRPSGNTIYF,TGTGCCAGCAGCTTAAGCAGGCCCTCTGGAAACACCATATATTTT
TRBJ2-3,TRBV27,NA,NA,CASRQGRRTDTQYF,TGTGCCAGCAGGCAGGGACGAAGGACAGATACGCAGTATTTT
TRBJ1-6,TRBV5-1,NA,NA,CASSLGPTNSPLHF,TGCGCCAGCAGCTTGGGTCCAACCAATTCACCCCTCCACTTT
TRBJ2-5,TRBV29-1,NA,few,CSVERNSGGETQYF,TGCAGCGTTGAAAGAAACAGTGGAGGCGAGACCCAGTACTTC
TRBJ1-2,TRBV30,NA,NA,CALPGWANYGYTF,TGTGCCTTACCGGGATGGGCAAACTATGGCTACACCTTC
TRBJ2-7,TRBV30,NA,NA,CAWSPPPVKGEYEQYF,TGTGCCTGGAGTCCACCCCCCGTTAAAGGAGAATACGAGCAGTACTTC
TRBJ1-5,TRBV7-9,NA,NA,CASSLLNQPQHF,TGTGCCAGCAGCTTACTGAATCAGCCCCAGCATTTT
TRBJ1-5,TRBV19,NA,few,CASTGQLYQPQHF,TGTGCCAGTACCGGACAGTTATATCAGCCCCAGCATTTT
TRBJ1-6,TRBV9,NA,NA,CASSDGGSYNSPLHF,TGTGCCAGCAGCGATGGTGGTTCCTATAATTCACCCCTCCACTTT
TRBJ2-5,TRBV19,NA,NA,CASTGPGSETQYF,TGTGCCAGTACCGGGCCAGGGTCCGAGACCCAGTACTTC
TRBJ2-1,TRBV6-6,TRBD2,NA,CATSARTSGYNEQFF,TGTGCCACCTCAGCACGGACTAGCGGCTACAATGAGCAGTTCTTC
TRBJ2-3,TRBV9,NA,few,CASSSKGTFSTDTQYF,TGTGCCAGCAGCTCTAAGGGGACGTTTAGCACAGATACGCAGTATTTT
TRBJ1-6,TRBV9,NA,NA,CASSVGLRGGSPLHF,TGTGCCAGCAGCGTAGGGCTCCGAGGGGGTTCACCCCTCCACTTT
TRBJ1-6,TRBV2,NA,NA,CASSVDYNSPLHF,TGTGCCAGCAGTGTTGACTATAATTCACCCCTCCACTTT
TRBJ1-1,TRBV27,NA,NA,CASRLVFRREAFF,TGTGCCAGCAGGTTGGTCTTCCGAAGGGAAGCTTTCTTT
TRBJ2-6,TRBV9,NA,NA,CASSGRDGGANVLTF,TGTGCCAGCAGCGGTCGGGATGGTGGGGCCAACGTCCTGACTTTC
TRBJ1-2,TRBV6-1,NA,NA,CASSVTDNYGYTF,TGTGCCAGCAGCGTGACAGACAACTATGGCTACACCTTC
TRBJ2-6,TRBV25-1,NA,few,CASSEAGANVLTF,TGTGCCAGCAGTGAAGCCGGGGCCAACGTCCTGACTTTC
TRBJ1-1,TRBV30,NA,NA,CAWSSGIRTEAFF,TGTGCCTGGAGTTCAGGTATACGGACTGAAGCTTTCTTT
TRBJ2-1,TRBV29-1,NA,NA,CSVEPSSYNEQFF,TGCAGCGTTGAACCCAGCTCCTACAATGAGCAGTTCTTC
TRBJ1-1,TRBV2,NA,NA,CATAGQPNTEAFF,TGTGCCACCGCGGGACAACCAAACACTGAAGCTTTCTTT
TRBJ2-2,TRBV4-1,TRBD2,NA,CASSPGLALTGELFF,TGCGCCAGCAGCCCAGGACTAGCCCTGACCGGGGAGCTGTTTTTT
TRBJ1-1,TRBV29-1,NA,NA,CSVARVRAFF,TGCAGCGTAGCCCGTGTCCGAGCTTTCTTT
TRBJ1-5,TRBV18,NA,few,CASSPTGQSNQPQHF,TGTGCCAGCTCACCAACAGGACAAAGCAATCAGCCCCAGCATTTT
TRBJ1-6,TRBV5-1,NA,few,CASSFLGQDQSPLHF,TGCGCCAGCAGCTTCCTAGGACAAGATCAGTCACCCCTCCACTTT
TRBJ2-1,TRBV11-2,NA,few,CASSLGRIYSYNEQFF,TGTGCCAGCAGCTTAGGACGGATCTACTCCTACAATGAGCAGTTCTTC
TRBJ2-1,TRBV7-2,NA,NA,CASRRARGDYNEQFF,TGTGCCAGCAGACGAGCCCGGGGCGATTACAATGAGCAGTTCTTC